This TCR beta chain was obtained from a study of siplizumab effects on memory and regulatory T cells. Study-wide points: Naive versus memory phenotype went unassigned for roughly 75-97% of proliferating CD4+ or CD8+ clones. It was never confirmed that proliferating Tregs from siplizumab cultures were suppressive. Some alloreactive sequences were traceable to unstimulated CD4+ memory cells, and siplizumab significantly reduced them. Treg origin accounted for an average of around 67% of mappable alloreactive CD4+ clones with siplizumab and about 27% in controls.

This clone has more than one count but fewer than ten. Its antigen is not identified. Mixed lymphocyte reaction cells underwent more than 5 days of coculture at 37°C. CDR1 and CDR2 (germline): SGHRS, YFSETQ. This CDR3 comprises 13 residues. Trimming shortened V by 5 bases and J by 6 bases, and 11 bases separated the two germline ends. Using immunoSEQ multiplex PCR, the repertoire was profiled, and TCRdb retains in-frame clones only, with some absent. This table holds approximately 9,500 clones, about 45% found once. The sample taken for sequencing was CFSE-low (dividing) CD4+ T cells sorted from an allogeneic mixed lymphocyte reaction. The chain joins TRBV5-1 to TRBJ2-2; perhaps D is TRBD1 or TRBD2 (5 bases each). The TCR comes from a human donor in good health; the cells came from an allogeneic mixed lymphocyte reaction. CDR3 protein: CASRGTLAGELFF. The CDR3, as DNA: TGCGCCAGCAGGGGGACCCTCGCCGGGGAGCTGTTTTTT.